This TCR beta chain was identified during a study of human T cells and chemical hapten exposure (dated by TCRdb to about 2021). With respect to the entire study: For sensitization, 2% DPC in acetone was applied to a roughly 2 cm by roughly 2 cm area of upper inner arm skin. Alopecia areata with under or over 50% scalp involvement, alopecia totalis and alopecia universalis were represented in the patient cohort, which was mostly female. Blood samples were taken from patients before sensitization (week 0) and then at 2, 6 and about 24 weeks after DPC sensitization. For TCR sequencing, blood came from approximately 29 alopecia patients at anywhere from one to four time points (pre-sensitization, 2, 6 and 24 weeks). Libraries were pooled for sequencing, and per-sample TCR yields varied mainly because of small differences in library volumes within the pool. Patch testing on the upper back used Finn chambers containing 0.01% DPC, with scoring done after 6 days according to International Contact Dermatitis Research Group standards. Throughout the study period of roughly five months, patients also received therapeutic DPC doses to the scalp every week. This study followed changes in the peripheral blood TCR repertoire in vivo during primary and secondary sensitization of alopecia patients to the hapten diphenylcyclopropenone (DPC).

The receptor library was made with RACE. Instrument on record: NextSeq 500. During library preparation, unique molecular identifiers were attached to individual cDNA molecules so that TCRs could be counted in a quantitative, reproducible way. Both TCR alpha and TCR beta chains were sequenced from each blood RNA sample. In the original analysis: A median of around 100,000 TCRs per sample was observed, with a range of roughly 20,000 to 750,000. V, J and CDR3 annotation of the TCR reads was performed with the Decombinator software suite. Every sample was subsampled to the same number of TCRs (28,000) for the PS versus PT1 abundance plots. Expanded TCRs were defined as absent before sensitization and observed at least eight times at the 2-week time point. TCRdb reworked the public reads: Q25 trimming with fastp, MiXCR clone assembly, productive beta chains retained. Identical CDR3 protein sequences are pooled into one entry, listed with their most common genes and DNA. The V and J calls were not made by the authors but by TCRdb's processing. In this sample the table shows roughly 40,000 distinct CDR3 sequences, around 11% of which occur a single time. The ten largest clones add up to about 6% of the sample.

This clonotype was observed many times. The antigen it recognizes is unknown. Per-base qualities were not stored, and no clone one base away is much larger. The paper's findings and limits, for the study overall: After repeated subsampling, the strength of the expansion versus patch-test correlation and the threshold at which it became significant changed. Alopecia, a presumed autoimmune disease, was present in all patients, so the immune response of the patients might differ from that of healthy individuals. Significantly more large CDR3 similarity clusters were formed by expanded TCRs than by pre-sensitization or healthy control sets, consistent with antigen-driven responses. Patch test score correlated positively with the number of PT1 expanded TCRs, reaching significance at thresholds 8, 16 and 32 but not at 4. DPC sensitization did not change the number of TCRs with a frequency above 1 in 1000, and there was no evidence of changes in global repertoire structure.

This specimen's time point label, per the study, means: pre-sensitization, week 0. The sample's treatment or condition label, in plain terms: therapeutic diphenylcyclopropenone sensitization with weekly scalp DPC. At every patch-test visit, the blood draw took place before the patch test was put on. Eligible patients were aged 18 to 70, diagnosed with alopecia, deemed suitable for DPC therapy, and excluded if pregnant. Unfractionated whole blood was collected in Tempus Blood RNA tubes, and total RNA was extracted from that blood. The CDR3 holds 13 amino acids from the cysteine to the phenylalanine. Only CDR3 DNA remains: 39 bases, in frame from the first base. CDR1 and CDR2, looked up from the germline V gene, are SGHTA and FQGNSA. Between the V and J ends, shortened by 0 bases and 5 bases respectively, the junction contains 6 bases.

The TCR was taken from a woman aged 30 to 39 with alopecia areata. Some clones in this sample may be carry-over from other donors' samples. Material: whole blood, obtained in connection with sensitization to the hapten diphenylcyclopropenone (DPC). The V and J genes are TRBV7-2 and TRBJ2-3, with TRBD1 tentatively as D gene (5 bases match). The encoded CDR3 is CASSLAGQDTQYF. The nucleotide sequence is given as TGTGCCAGCAGCTTAGCAGGACAAGATACGCAGTATTTT.